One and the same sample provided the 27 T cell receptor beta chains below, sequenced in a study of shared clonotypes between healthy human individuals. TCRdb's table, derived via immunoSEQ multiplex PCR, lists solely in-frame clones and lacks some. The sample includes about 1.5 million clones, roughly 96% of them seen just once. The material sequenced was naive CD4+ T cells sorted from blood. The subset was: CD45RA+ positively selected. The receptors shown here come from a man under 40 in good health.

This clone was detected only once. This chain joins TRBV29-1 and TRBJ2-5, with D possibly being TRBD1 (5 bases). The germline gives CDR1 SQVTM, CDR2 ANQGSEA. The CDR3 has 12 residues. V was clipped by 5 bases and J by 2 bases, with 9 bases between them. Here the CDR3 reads CSVTRQQETQYF. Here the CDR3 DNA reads TGCAGCGTTACCCGACAGCAAGAGACCCAGTACTTC.

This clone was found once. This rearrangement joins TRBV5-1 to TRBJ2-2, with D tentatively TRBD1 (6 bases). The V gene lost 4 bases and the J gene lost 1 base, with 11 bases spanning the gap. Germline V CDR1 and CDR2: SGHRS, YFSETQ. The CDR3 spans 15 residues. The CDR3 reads CASSARGMNTGELFF. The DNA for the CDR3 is TGCGCCAGCAGCGCCAGGGGAATGAACACCGGGGAGCTGTTTTTT.

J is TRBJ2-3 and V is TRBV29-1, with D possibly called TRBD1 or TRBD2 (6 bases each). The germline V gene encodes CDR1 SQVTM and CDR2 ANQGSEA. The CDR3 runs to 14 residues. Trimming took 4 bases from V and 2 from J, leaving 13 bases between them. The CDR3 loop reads CSVGFGGHTDTQYF. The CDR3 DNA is TGCAGCGTTGGCTTCGGGGGCCACACAGATACGCAGTATTTT.

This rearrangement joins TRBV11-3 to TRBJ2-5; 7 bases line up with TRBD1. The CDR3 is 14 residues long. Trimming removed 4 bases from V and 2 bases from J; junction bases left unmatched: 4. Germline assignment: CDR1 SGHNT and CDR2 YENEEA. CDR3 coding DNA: TGTGCCAGCAGCTCTCAGACAGGGCAAGAGACCCAGTACTTC. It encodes CASSSQTGQETQYF.

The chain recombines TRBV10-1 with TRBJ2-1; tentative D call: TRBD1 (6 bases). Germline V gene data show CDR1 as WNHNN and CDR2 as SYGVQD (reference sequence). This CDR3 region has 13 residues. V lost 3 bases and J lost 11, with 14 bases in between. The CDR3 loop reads CASSEASRGQQFF. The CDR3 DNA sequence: TGCGCCAGCAGTGAAGCTTCCAGGGGACAGCAGTTCTTC.

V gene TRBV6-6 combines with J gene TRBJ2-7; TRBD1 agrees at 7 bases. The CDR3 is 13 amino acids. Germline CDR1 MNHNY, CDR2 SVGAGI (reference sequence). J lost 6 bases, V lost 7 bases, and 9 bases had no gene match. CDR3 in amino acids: CASKSVTGSEQYF. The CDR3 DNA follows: TGTGCCAGCAAATCTGTGACAGGGAGCGAGCAGTACTTC.

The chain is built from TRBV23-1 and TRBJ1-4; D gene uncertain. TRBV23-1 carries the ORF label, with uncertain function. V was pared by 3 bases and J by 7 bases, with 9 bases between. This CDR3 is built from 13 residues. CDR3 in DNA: TGCGCCAGCAGTCACTCCATGTGTGAAAAACTGTTTTTT. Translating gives CASSHSMCEKLFF.

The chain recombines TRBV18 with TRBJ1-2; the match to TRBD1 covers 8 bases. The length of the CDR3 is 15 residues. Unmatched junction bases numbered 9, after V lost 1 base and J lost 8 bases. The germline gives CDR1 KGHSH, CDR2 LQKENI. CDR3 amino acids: CASSPLNQGAGGYTF. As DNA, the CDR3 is TGTGCCAGCTCACCACTCAATCAGGGGGCGGGAGGCTACACCTTC. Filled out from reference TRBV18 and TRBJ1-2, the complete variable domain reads NAGVMQNPRHLVRRRGQEARLRCSPMKGHSHVYWYRQLPEEGLKFMVYLQKENIIDESGMPKERFSAEFPKEGPSILRIQQVVRGDSAAYFCASSPLNQGAGGYTFGSGTRLTVV.

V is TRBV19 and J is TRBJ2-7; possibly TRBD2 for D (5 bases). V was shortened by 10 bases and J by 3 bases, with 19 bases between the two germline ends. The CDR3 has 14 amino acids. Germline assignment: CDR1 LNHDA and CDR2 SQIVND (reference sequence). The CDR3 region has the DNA TGTGCCACCAGCCATTATAGCGAATTCTACGAGCAGTACTTC. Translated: CATSHYSEFYEQYF.

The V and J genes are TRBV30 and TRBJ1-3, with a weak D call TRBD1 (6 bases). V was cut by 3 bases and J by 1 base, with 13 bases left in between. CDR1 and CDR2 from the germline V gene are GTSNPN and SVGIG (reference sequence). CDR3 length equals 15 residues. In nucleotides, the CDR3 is TGTGCCTGGAGGGTCGACAGGTGGTCTGGAAACACCATATATTTT. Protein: CAWRVDRWSGNTIYF.

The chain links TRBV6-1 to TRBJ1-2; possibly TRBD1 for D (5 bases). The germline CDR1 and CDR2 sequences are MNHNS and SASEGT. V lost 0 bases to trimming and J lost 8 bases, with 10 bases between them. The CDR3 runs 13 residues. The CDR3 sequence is CASSEAWGDGYTF. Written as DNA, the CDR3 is TGTGCCAGCAGTGAAGCCTGGGGCGACGGCTACACCTTC.

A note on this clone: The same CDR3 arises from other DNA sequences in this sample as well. CDR3 loop: CASSLNSGNTIYF. The CDR3 coding sequence is TGCGCCAGCAGCTTGAACTCTGGAAACACCATATATTTT. This chain connects TRBV5-1 to TRBJ1-3; D unclear. The CDR3 is 13 residues long. The V and J ends lost 1 base and 0 bases respectively, with 2 bases between them. Per the germline V gene, CDR1 is SGHRS and CDR2 is YFSETQ.

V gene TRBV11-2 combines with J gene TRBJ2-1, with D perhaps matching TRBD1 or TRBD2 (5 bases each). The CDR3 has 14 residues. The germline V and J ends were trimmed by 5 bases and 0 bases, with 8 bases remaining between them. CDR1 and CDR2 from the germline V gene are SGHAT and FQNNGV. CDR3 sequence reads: CASSEGSSYNEQFF. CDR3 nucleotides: TGTGCCAGCAGCGAGGGGAGCTCCTACAATGAGCAGTTCTTC.

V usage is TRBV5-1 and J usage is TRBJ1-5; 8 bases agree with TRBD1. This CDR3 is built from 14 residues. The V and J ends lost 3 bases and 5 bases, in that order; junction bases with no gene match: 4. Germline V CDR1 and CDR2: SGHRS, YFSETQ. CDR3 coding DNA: TGCGCCAGCAGCTCGACAGGGGATGATCAGCCCCAGCATTTT. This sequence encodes CASSSTGDDQPQHF.

The chain's CDR3 is CASSSGPDVPDTQYF. CDR3 bases: TGTGCCAGCAGCTCCGGGCCCGACGTACCGGATACGCAGTATTTT. The V gene is TRBV13, the J gene TRBJ2-3; the D is unclear. The V end lost 4 bases, the J end lost 6 bases, and 17 bases lay between the germline ends. The CDR3 length is 15 residues. Germline V CDR1 and CDR2: PRHDT, FYEKMQ (reference sequence).

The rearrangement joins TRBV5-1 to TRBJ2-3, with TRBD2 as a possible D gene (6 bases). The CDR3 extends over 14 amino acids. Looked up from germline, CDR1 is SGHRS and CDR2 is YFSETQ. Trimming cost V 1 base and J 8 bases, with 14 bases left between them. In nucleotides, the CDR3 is TGCGCCAGCAGCTTGAAGGACCCCGGGGGTACGCAGTATTTT. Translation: CASSLKDPGGTQYF.

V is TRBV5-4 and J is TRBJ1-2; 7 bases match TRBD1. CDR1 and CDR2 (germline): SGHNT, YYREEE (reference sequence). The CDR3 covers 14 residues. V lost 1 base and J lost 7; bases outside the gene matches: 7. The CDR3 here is CASSLQGEKGGYTF. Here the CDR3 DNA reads TGTGCCAGCAGCTTGCAGGGGGAAAAAGGTGGCTACACCTTC.

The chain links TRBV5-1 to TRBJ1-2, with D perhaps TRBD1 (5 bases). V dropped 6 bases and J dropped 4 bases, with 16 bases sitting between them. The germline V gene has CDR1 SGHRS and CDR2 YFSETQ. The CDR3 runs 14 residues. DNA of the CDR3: TGCGCCAGCATGCTAATAGGGGTCAGCTATGGCTACACCTTC. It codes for CASMLIGVSYGYTF. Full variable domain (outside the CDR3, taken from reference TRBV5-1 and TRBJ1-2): KAGVTQTPRYLIKTRGQQVTLSCSPISGHRSVSWYQQTPGQGLQFLFEYFSETQRNKGNFPGRFSGRQFSNSRSEMNVSTLELGDSALYLCASMLIGVSYGYTFGSGTRLTVV.

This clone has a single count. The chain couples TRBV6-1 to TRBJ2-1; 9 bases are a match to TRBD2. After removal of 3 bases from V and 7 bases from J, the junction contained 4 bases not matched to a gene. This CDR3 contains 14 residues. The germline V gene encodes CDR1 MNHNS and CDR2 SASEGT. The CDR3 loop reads CASSDAGGLNEQFF. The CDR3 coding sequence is TGTGCCAGCAGTGACGCGGGGGGGCTAAATGAGCAGTTCTTC.

The CDR3 nucleotides read TGTGCCAGCAATCCCTTTACTAGCGGCCTCTACAATGAGCAGTTCTTC. It yields the protein CASNPFTSGLYNEQFF. The chain carries TRBV2 and TRBJ2-1; TRBD2 matches 8 bases. Germline CDR1 and CDR2: SNHLY and FYNNEI. CDR3 length: 16 residues. V was clipped by 7 bases and J by 3 bases; unmatched bases: 11.

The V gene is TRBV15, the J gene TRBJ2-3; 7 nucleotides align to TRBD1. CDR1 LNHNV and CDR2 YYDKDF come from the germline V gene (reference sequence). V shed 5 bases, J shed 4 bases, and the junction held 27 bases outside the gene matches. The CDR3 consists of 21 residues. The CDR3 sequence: CATSEMNPEKQGPPPADTQYF. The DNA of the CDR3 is TGTGCCACCAGCGAAATGAACCCCGAGAAACAGGGGCCGCCGCCGGCAGATACGCAGTATTTT. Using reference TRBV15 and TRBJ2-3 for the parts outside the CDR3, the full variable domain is DAMVIQNPRYQVTQFGKPVTLSCSQTLNHNVMYWYQQKSSQAPKLLFHYYDKDFNNEADTPDNFQSRRPNTSFCFLDIRSPGLGDTAMYLCATSEMNPEKQGPPPADTQYFGPGTRLTVL.

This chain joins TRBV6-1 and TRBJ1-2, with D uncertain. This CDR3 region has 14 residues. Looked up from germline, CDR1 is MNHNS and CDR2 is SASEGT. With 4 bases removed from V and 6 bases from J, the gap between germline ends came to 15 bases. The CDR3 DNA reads TGTGCCAGCAGTGTTGCAGGAGTCACAAATGGCTACACCTTC. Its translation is CASSVAGVTNGYTF.

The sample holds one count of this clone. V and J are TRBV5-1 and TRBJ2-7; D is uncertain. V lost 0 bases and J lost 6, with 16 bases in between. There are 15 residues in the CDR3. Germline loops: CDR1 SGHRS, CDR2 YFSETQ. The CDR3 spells CASSLGQAESSEQYF. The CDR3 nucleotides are TGCGCCAGCAGCTTGGGGCAAGCTGAATCGAGCGAGCAGTACTTC.

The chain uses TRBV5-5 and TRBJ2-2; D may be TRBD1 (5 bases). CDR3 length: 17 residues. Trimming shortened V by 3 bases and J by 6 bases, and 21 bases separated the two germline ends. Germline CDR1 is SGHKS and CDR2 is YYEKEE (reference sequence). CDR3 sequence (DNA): TGTGCCAGCAGCTGGGCCCTTCAGGGTTTCGGTTCCGGGGAGCTGTTTTTT. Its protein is CASSWALQGFGSGELFF.

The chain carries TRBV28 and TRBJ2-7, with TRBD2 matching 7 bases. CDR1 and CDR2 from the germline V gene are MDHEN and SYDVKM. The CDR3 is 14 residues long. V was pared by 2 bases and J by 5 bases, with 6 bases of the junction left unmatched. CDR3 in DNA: TGTGCCAGCAGTTTAGGACTAGTCCTAAACGAGCAGTACTTC. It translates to CASSLGLVLNEQYF.

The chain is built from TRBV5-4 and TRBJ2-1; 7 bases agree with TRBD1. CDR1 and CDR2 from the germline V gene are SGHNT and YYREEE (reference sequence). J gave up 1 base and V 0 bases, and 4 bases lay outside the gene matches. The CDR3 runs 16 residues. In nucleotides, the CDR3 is TGTGCCAGCAGCTTGGAGGGCAGGGGGTCCTACAATGAGCAGTTCTTC. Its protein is CASSLEGRGSYNEQFF. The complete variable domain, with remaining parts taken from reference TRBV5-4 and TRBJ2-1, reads ETGVTQSPTHLIKTRGQQVTLRCSSQSGHNTVSWYQQALGQGPQFIFQYYREEENGRGNFPPRFSGLQFPNYSSELNVNALELDDSALYLCASSLEGRGSYNEQFFGPGTRLTVL.

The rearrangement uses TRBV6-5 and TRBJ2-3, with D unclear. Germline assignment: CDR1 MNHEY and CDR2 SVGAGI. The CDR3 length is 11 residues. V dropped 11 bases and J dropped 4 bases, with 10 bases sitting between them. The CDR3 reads CASWLADTQYF. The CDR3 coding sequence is TGTGCCTCCTGGTTGGCAGATACGCAGTATTTT.